This T cell receptor (beta chain) originates from a study of tumor-infiltrating lymphocytes in localized non-small cell lung cancer. Study details: Patients included smokers and never-smokers with various histologies, some sampled after neoadjuvant chemotherapy. From each patient, both tumor and uninvolved lung, non-adjacent to tumor, were sampled.

The study's findings and limits: Tumors had more T cell infiltration than uninvolved lung, per TCRbeta sequencing and CD3 counts. T-cell fraction did not differ between immunotypes IM1 and IM2.

This clone counts as medium-sized (0.01 to 0.1%). Its antigen is currently unknown. Produced via immunoSEQ multiplex PCR; TCRdb's table is partial and in-frame only. In the table there are 10,000 to 15,000 clones, roughly 80% of which are singletons. From germline, CDR1 is SGHNT and CDR2 YENEEA. Trimming removed 4 bases from V and 1 base from J, with 10 bases in between. The CDR3 has 15 amino acids. The J gene is TRBJ2-2, the V gene TRBV11-3, with D possibly being TRBD1 (6 bases). The sample taken for sequencing was uninvolved lung tissue not adjacent to the tumor. This receptor was taken from a human donor with non-small cell lung cancer. The CDR3 sequence: CASSSRQENTGELFF. The CDR3 coding sequence is TGTGCCAGCAGCTCGAGACAGGAGAACACCGGGGAGCTGTTTTTT.